The 18 T cell receptor beta chains in this list originate from one sample, sequenced in a study of PD-1 blockade in classical Hodgkin lymphoma. Brentuximab vedotin exposure varied, and every patient relapsed after autologous stem cell transplantation. Sequencing used immunoSEQ multiplex PCR; TCRdb keeps in-frame clones, though not all of them. The sample holds tens of thousands of clones, about 90% seen once. Sequenced here: peripheral blood mononuclear cells (PBMCs), sampled at baseline. These receptor sequences come from a human donor with classical Hodgkin lymphoma.

The V call is TRBV18, the J call TRBJ1-4; the D gene is possibly TRBD1 (5 bases). The CDR3 is 16 amino acids. CDR1 and CDR2 from the germline V gene are KGHSH and LQKENI. Trimming stripped 6 bases from V and 0 bases from J, with 14 bases between. CDR3 in DNA: TGTGCCAGCTCTTGGGGCGGGTCGGCAACTAATGAAAAACTGTTTTTT. Its translation is CASSWGGSATNEKLFF.

The rearrangement uses TRBV27 and TRBJ2-7; 7 bases map to TRBD1. Trimming at V came to 4 bases and at J to 0 bases, leaving 6 bases not matched to a gene. CDR3 length equals 15 residues. Germline CDR1 is MNHEY and CDR2 is SMNVEV (reference sequence). The CDR3: CASSSRQGGSYEQYF. The CDR3, as DNA: TGTGCCAGCAGTTCCAGACAGGGTGGCTCCTACGAGCAGTACTTC.

This sequence joins TRBV27 and TRBJ1-1; TRBD1 might be the D (6 bases). This CDR3 contains 13 residues. V gave up 5 bases and J gave up 4 bases, with 11 bases separating them. The germline CDR1 and CDR2 sequences are MNHEY and SMNVEV (reference sequence). CDR3 coding DNA: TGTGCCAGCAGTACCTACAGGGTCACTGAAGCTTTCTTT. Translating it yields CASSTYRVTEAFF.

This chain connects TRBV7-5 to TRBJ2-2; TRBD2, the table's D call, was not compared with the DNA. TRBV7-5 is reported as a pseudogene. The CDR3 loop spans 13 amino acids. CDR3 region: CASSRAGSGELFF. DNA of the CDR3: TGTGCCAGCAGCCGTGCCGGGTCCGGGGAGCTGTTTTTT.

The chain employs TRBV10-2 and TRBJ2-5; 7 nucleotides match TRBD2. Germline V gene lookup returns CDR1 WSHSY and CDR2 SAAADI. The length of the CDR3 is 13 residues. The trim removed 7 bases at V and 3 bases at J, leaving 5 bases unmatched. As DNA, the CDR3 is TGCGCCAGCACGAGGGGAGGGGAAGAGACCCAGTACTTC. Its translation: CASTRGGEETQYF.

V usage is TRBV28 and J usage is TRBJ1-5; D possibly corresponds to TRBD1 (5 bases). Trimming cost V 3 bases and J 1 base, with 10 bases left between them. The CDR3 loop spans 15 amino acids. Germline V gives CDR1 MDHEN, CDR2 SYDVKM. This CDR3 is CASSFWGFSNQPQHF. In DNA form, the CDR3 reads TGTGCCAGCAGTTTTTGGGGGTTCAGCAATCAGCCCCAGCATTTT.

The V call is TRBV10-3, the J call TRBJ1-1, with D possibly matching TRBD1 (5 bases). V was pared by 4 bases and J by 0 bases, with 12 bases between. CDR1 is ENHRY, CDR2 SYGVKD, per germline. The CDR3 consists of 15 residues. DNA of the CDR3: TGTGCCATCAGTGGGGCGACAGCAATGAACACTGAAGCTTTCTTT. It yields the protein CAISGATAMNTEAFF.

V is TRBV18 and J is TRBJ1-5; possibly TRBD1 for D (5 bases). V dropped 2 bases and J dropped 6 bases, with 11 bases sitting between them. There are 14 residues in the CDR3. Germline CDR1 and CDR2: KGHSH and LQKENI. DNA for the CDR3: TGTGCCAGCTCACCAGGGAGGGGTCCTCAGCCCCAGCATTTT. Translating gives CASSPGRGPQPQHF.

The CDR3 bases are TGTGCCATCAGAGCGACAGGGGAGGGAGAGCAGTACTTC. As protein: CAIRATGEGEQYF. This chain links TRBV10-3 with TRBJ2-7; TRBD1 might be the D (8 bases). This CDR3 contains 13 residues. V dropped 6 bases and J dropped 7 bases, with 16 bases sitting between them. Germline values: CDR1 ENHRY, CDR2 SYGVKD.

This sequence joins TRBV7-6 and TRBJ1-3; no firm D call. This CDR3 has 15 residues. Germline values: CDR1 SGHVS, CDR2 FNYEAQ. V gave up 0 bases and J gave up 0 bases, with 6 bases separating them. The CDR3 DNA is TGTGCCAGCAGCTTAGCTGCATACTCTGGAAACACCATATATTTT. It translates to CASSLAAYSGNTIYF.

V and J are TRBV19 and TRBJ2-7; no definite D call. CDR1 is LNHDA, CDR2 SQIVND, per germline (reference sequence). The CDR3 has 13 residues. Between the trimmed V and J ends, which lost 3 bases and 3 bases, there was a span of 9 bases. CDR3 region: CASSIYVNYEQYF. The CDR3 DNA reads TGTGCCAGTAGTATTTATGTGAACTACGAGCAGTACTTC. The full variable domain, rest sourced from reference TRBV19 and TRBJ2-7, is DGGITQSPKYLFRKEGQNVTLSCEQNLNHDAMYWYRQDPGQGLRLIYYSQIVNDFQKGDIAEGYSVSREKKESFPLTVTSAQKNPTAFYLCASSIYVNYEQYFGPGTRLTVT.

This clone showed up just once. The V gene is TRBV9, the J gene TRBJ2-7; 10 nucleotides agree with TRBD1. Germline CDR1 SGDLS, CDR2 YYNGEE. The CDR3 is 14 amino acids. Unmatched junction bases numbered 2, after V lost 1 base and J lost 4 bases. CDR3 in amino acids: CASSVSGQGYEQYF. The CDR3 coding sequence is TGTGCCAGCAGCGTATCGGGACAGGGGTACGAGCAGTACTTC. Looking up the rest from reference TRBV9 and TRBJ2-7 gives the full variable domain: DSGVTQTPKHLITATGQRVTLRCSPRSGDLSVYWYQQSLDQGLQFLIQYYNGEERAKGNILERFSAQQFPDLHSELNLSSLELGDSALYFCASSVSGQGYEQYFGPGTRLTVT.

This clone was detected a few times. DNA for the CDR3: TGTGCCAGCAGTTCCCCCCCCGGACGGTTGAACACTGAAGCTTTCTTT. This translates into CASSSPPGRLNTEAFF. V and J are TRBV27 and TRBJ1-1; D not resolved. The germline CDR1 and CDR2 sequences are MNHEY and SMNVEV (reference sequence). Trimming pared 4 bases from V and 0 bases from J, leaving 15 bases between. The CDR3 runs to 16 residues.

This clone was seen once. Here the CDR3 reads CASSLGDANTEAFF. The CDR3 DNA sequence: TGTGCCAGCAGTTTGGGGGACGCGAACACTGAAGCTTTCTTT. The chain recombines TRBV28 with TRBJ1-1, with D possibly TRBD1 on 5 matching bases. CDR1 MDHEN and CDR2 SYDVKM come from the germline V gene. V was clipped by 3 bases and J by 1 base, with 9 bases between them. The CDR3 sequence is 14 residues long.

Details on this clone: Other nucleotide sequences in the sample specify the same CDR3. The gene calls are TRBV6-5 and TRBJ1-1; 8 bases fit TRBD1. V trimming: 0 bases; J trimming: 3 bases; junction bases outside the gene matches: 3. Looked up from germline, CDR1 is MNHEY and CDR2 is SVGAGI. This CDR3 is 15 amino acids long. CDR3 sequence (DNA): TGTGCCAGCAGTTACTCAGGACAGGGCGACACTGAAGCTTTCTTT. Translated: CASSYSGQGDTEAFF.

The chain has TRBV11-1 and TRBJ1-1; possibly TRBD1 for D (5 bases). The CDR3 runs to 15 residues. V was clipped by 3 bases and J by 4 bases, with 15 bases between them. Germline values: CDR1 SGHAT, CDR2 FQDESV (reference sequence). CDR3 DNA sequence: TGTGCCAGCAGCTTGGGGCCCGCCCTGGGCACTGAAGCTTTCTTT. It yields the protein CASSLGPALGTEAFF. The variable domain in full, with the rest retrieved from reference TRBV11-1 and TRBJ1-1, is EAEVAQSPRYKITEKSQAVAFWCDPISGHATLYWYRQILGQGPELLVQFQDESVVDDSQLPKDRFSAERLKGVDSTLKIQPAELGDSAMYLCASSLGPALGTEAFFGQGTRLTVV.

V usage is TRBV19 and J usage is TRBJ2-7, with TRBD2 as a possible D gene (5 bases). With 0 bases removed from V and 3 bases from J, the gap between germline ends came to 12 bases. This CDR3 region has 15 residues. In germline, CDR1 is LNHDA, CDR2 SQIVND (reference sequence). The CDR3 nucleotides read TGTGCCAGTAGTATAGATGGAGCGACTATCTACGAGCAGTACTTC. This codes for CASSIDGATIYEQYF. Combining the CDR3 with reference TRBV19 and TRBJ2-7 gives the whole variable domain DGGITQSPKYLFRKEGQNVTLSCEQNLNHDAMYWYRQDPGQGLRLIYYSQIVNDFQKGDIAEGYSVSREKKESFPLTVTSAQKNPTAFYLCASSIDGATIYEQYFGPGTRLTVT.

The chain combines TRBV18 with TRBJ1-5; D is ambiguous. V gave up 0 bases and J gave up 6 bases, with 12 bases separating them. The CDR3 spans 15 residues. CDR1 is KGHSH, CDR2 LQKENI, per germline. This CDR3 reads CASSPPQGFGQPQHF. CDR3 DNA sequence: TGTGCCAGCTCACCACCACAAGGGTTCGGTCAGCCCCAGCATTTT.